The clone carrying this T cell receptor (beta chain) has a handful of counts. Its antigen is not known. The CDR3 loop spans 15 amino acids. V shed 4 bases, J shed 3 bases, and the junction held 9 bases outside the gene matches. The V gene's germline CDR1 is LGHNA and CDR2 YSLEER. These data belong to a study of T-cell memory formation after mild COVID-19. For the study at large: For the most part, TCR clusters were specific to one donor. General study results and limits: Pre-infection memory already had some responding clones, implying cross-reactive memory joined. The CD4+ clones that contracted clustered mainly within CM and EM, and the CD8+ clones concentrated in EMRA.

Employing constant-segment primers, 5'RACE generated TCR alpha and TCR beta cDNA libraries bearing sample barcodes and UMIs. TCRdb recomputed calls from the 5' RACE reads with MiXCR, one row per CDR3 protein. The sample includes under 400,000 distinct CDR3 sequences, 25% to 30% of them seen just once. The V and J genes are TRBV4-3 and TRBJ2-7, with 7 bases fitting TRBD2. Sequenced: PBMCs or a T cell subset sorted from them (not recorded which). This TCR was sampled from an adult woman who had mild COVID-19 (a few samples of this study predate the infection). Cell type and time point are not known. DNA of the CDR3: TGCGCCAGCAGCCCGGGGGGAATTAGAAACTACGAGCAGTACTTC. Translation: CASSPGGIRNYEQYF.